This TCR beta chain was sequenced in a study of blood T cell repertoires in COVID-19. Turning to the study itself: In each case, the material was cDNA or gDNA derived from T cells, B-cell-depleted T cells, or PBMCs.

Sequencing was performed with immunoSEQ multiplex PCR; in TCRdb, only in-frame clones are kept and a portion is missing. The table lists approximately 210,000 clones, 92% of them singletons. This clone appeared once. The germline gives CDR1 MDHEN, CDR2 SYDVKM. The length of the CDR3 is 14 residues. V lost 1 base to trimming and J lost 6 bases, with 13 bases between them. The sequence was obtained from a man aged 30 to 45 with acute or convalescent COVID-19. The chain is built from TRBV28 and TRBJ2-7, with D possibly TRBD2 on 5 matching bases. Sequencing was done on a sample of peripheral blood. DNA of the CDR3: TGTGCCAGCAGTTTATTAAGTCCGGCGGGCGAGCAGTACTTC. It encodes CASSLLSPAGEQYF.